The source of this TCR beta chain is a study of cytomegalovirus exposure and HLA in healthy donors. Study background: Findings of an earlier analysis included 110 million or so unique TCR beta sequences from roughly 200 million T cells.

A multiplex PCR was run with 60 Vbeta primers and 13 Jbeta primers. Sequencing was performed with immunoSEQ multiplex PCR; in TCRdb, only in-frame clones are kept and a portion is missing. Among 130,000 or so clones listed, roughly four fifths were seen once. The CDR3 totals 15 residues. Germline V gives CDR1 SGHAT, CDR2 FQNNGV. V lost 1 base, J lost 2 bases, and 5 bases stayed unmatched. Study findings and constraints: It was reported that TCR beta sequences correctly inferred the HLA-A and HLA-B alleles for most subjects.

This clone was recorded a few times. No antigen is known for it. Sequencing was performed on PBMCs. This clonotype was obtained from a man younger than 30 in good health and CMV-seropositive. The genes are TRBV11-2 and TRBJ2-7; TRBD1 aligns across 7 bases. The CDR3 DNA follows: TGTGCCAGCAGCTTAGTGGACAGGCCGGCCTACGAGCAGTACTTC. Translating gives CASSLVDRPAYEQYF.